In this sample, the clone carrying this TCR beta chain turned up once. Antigen specificity is unknown. This entry belongs to a study of cytomegalovirus exposure and HLA in healthy donors. CDR1 and CDR2 (germline): SGHNT, YYREEE (reference sequence). CDR3 length: 12 amino acids. V was pared by 0 bases and J by 8 bases, with 8 bases between. PCR was performed using 60 Vbeta and 13 Jbeta primers. Data came from immunoSEQ multiplex PCR; TCRdb stores just in-frame clones and leaves some out. The table records 150,000 to 190,000 clones, 70% to 85% of them present only once. Study-level results: As a later analysis revealed, most CMV-associated TCR beta chains appeared HLA-restricted. When analyzed later, a missense DCLRE1C variant was found to be linked to TCR beta V- and J-gene trimming. Presence/absence analyses assumed roughly uniform sequencing depth across donors, which may not hold. In a later analysis, HLA-associated beta chains showed higher expansion and lower generation probabilities than comparable chains.

The material sequenced was PBMCs. This TCR came from a woman between 50 and 59 years old in good health and CMV-seropositive. This chain connects TRBV5-4 to TRBJ1-1; a weak D match, TRBD1 (6 bases). CDR3 nucleotide sequence: TGTGCCAGCAGCTTGGCCCAGGGGGAAGCTTTCTTT. Amino acid sequence: CASSLAQGEAFF. Based on the CDR3 plus reference TRBV5-4 and TRBJ1-1, the full variable domain is ETGVTQSPTHLIKTRGQQVTLRCSSQSGHNTVSWYQQALGQGPQFIFQYYREEENGRGNFPPRFSGLQFPNYSSELNVNALELDDSALYLCASSLAQGEAFFGQGTRLTVV.